The source of this T cell receptor beta chain is a study of post-analysis software for immune sequencing data. General observations from the study: TRBV segments more frequent in patients than in controls numbered several and included TRBV5-6, TRBV5-1 and TRBV20-1. Patients with multiple sclerosis recorded significantly lower normalized Chao1 diversity than controls, the study found. Same-batch samples co-clustered strongly by F measure.

This clonotype was picked up a small number of times. The antigen remains unidentified. The TCR beta cDNA libraries contained unique molecular identifiers. Some 500,000 cDNA molecules were obtained from roughly 0.93 to 9.6 million T cells. TCRdb processed the PCR reads anew with MiXCR; each CDR3 protein has one entry. Of hundreds of thousands of distinct CDR3 sequences in the sample, around 27% are singletons; the top ten hold 0.56%. Germline V gene sequence: CDR1 SGHRS, CDR2 YFSETQ. Between the trimmed V and J ends, which lost 4 bases and 7 bases, there was a span of 15 bases. The CDR3 has 14 amino acids.

Sequencing was carried out using blood. V usage is TRBV5-1 and J usage is TRBJ1-5; D ambiguous. The clonotype originates from a girl between 5 and 17 years old with multiple sclerosis. The CDR3, as DNA: TGCGCCAGCAGCCCCCGGGGAGGCTGGCAGCCCCAGCATTTT. This translates into CASSPRGGWQPQHF.